The next 10 T cell receptor beta chains were all read from a single sample in a study of shared clonotypes between healthy human individuals. Clones were read by immunoSEQ multiplex PCR, and TCRdb kept only the in-frame ones, dropping some. The sample records fewer than 3 million clones, roughly 92% being singletons. The sample comprised naive CD4+ T cells from PBMCs. As to subset: CD45RA+ positively selected. The source of these receptors is a man aged 18-30 years in good health. Some clones in this sample may be carry-over from other donors' samples.

Of note for this clone: Additional DNA sequences in this sample encode the identical CDR3. The chain couples TRBV5-1 to TRBJ2-7, with TRBD1 identical over 7 bases. The germline V gene has CDR1 SGHRS and CDR2 YFSETQ. The CDR3 is 15 amino acids. Trimming cost V 3 bases and J 0 bases; bases outside gene matches: 6. CDR3 DNA sequence: TGCGCCAGCAGCTCACGACAGGGCAGCTCCTACGAGCAGTACTTC. It translates to CASSSRQGSSYEQYF.

The rearrangement uses TRBV7-6 and TRBJ1-1, with D maybe TRBD1 (5 bases). Germline V CDR1 and CDR2: SGHVS, FNYEAQ. There are 18 residues in the CDR3. Trimming left V 5 bases short and J 3 bases short, with 25 bases between. The CDR3 sequence: CASSRNAGLGSIHTEAFF. The CDR3 DNA sequence: TGTGCCAGCAGCCGGAATGCAGGGTTGGGGTCGATTCACACTGAAGCTTTCTTT.

The V gene is TRBV19, the J gene TRBJ2-3, with 11 bases lining up with TRBD2. V was pared by 7 bases and J by 0 bases, with 6 bases of the junction left unmatched. The germline CDR1 and CDR2 sequences are LNHDA and SQIVND (reference sequence). The CDR3 consists of 16 residues. The DNA for the CDR3 is TGTGCCAGTACCCCGACTAGCGGGGCTAGCACAGATACGCAGTATTTT. Translation gives CASTPTSGASTDTQYF.

CDR3 region: CASSLWAAGGRELFF. CDR3 nucleotide sequence: TGTGCCAGCAGCTTGTGGGCGGCCGGGGGGAGGGAGCTGTTTTTT. The chain combines TRBV5-4 with TRBJ2-2; 7 nucleotides agree with TRBD2. Germline CDR1 and CDR2: SGHNT and YYREEE (reference sequence). V gave up 1 base and J gave up 9 bases; unmatched junction bases: 9. This CDR3 comprises 15 residues. The complete variable domain, with remaining parts taken from reference TRBV5-4 and TRBJ2-2, reads ETGVTQSPTHLIKTRGQQVTLRCSSQSGHNTVSWYQQALGQGPQFIFQYYREEENGRGNFPPRFSGLQFPNYSSELNVNALELDDSALYLCASSLWAAGGRELFFGEGSRLTVL.

The chain carries TRBV6-6 and TRBJ2-1; 8 positions agree with TRBD1. This CDR3 comprises 15 residues. V was clipped by 4 bases and J by 2 bases; unmatched bases: 4. Germline lookup yields CDR1 MNHNY and CDR2 SVGAGI (reference sequence). The CDR3 DNA reads as TGTGCCAGCAGTTCCCGGACAGGGCCCTACAATGAGCAGTTCTTC. It yields the protein CASSSRTGPYNEQFF.

Points on this clone: The sample holds other DNA sequences that translate to the same CDR3. The genes are TRBV20-1 and TRBJ2-7; D not resolved. V lost 5 bases and J lost 2, with 7 bases in between. Per germline, CDR1 DFQATT and CDR2 SNEGSKA (reference sequence). This CDR3 comprises 11 residues. The CDR3 loop is CSAPAAYEQYF. CDR3 bases: TGCAGTGCTCCCGCGGCCTACGAGCAGTACTTC.

This chain joins TRBV10-3 and TRBJ2-7; D gene uncertain. The CDR3 has 16 residues. The germline V gene has CDR1 ENHRY and CDR2 SYGVKD. The ends were cut back, 4 bases at V and 2 bases at J, with 18 bases in the middle. This chain's CDR3 is CAISAPRLQAPYEQYF. The CDR3 DNA sequence: TGTGCCATCAGTGCCCCTAGACTGCAAGCCCCCTACGAGCAGTACTTC.

This chain connects TRBV29-1 to TRBJ1-5, with TRBD1 identical over 7 bases. V lost 6 bases to trimming and J lost 0 bases; unmatched junction nucleotides: 8. Germline V lookup: CDR1 SQVTM, CDR2 ANQGSEA. The CDR3 loop spans 15 amino acids. The CDR3 DNA sequence: TGCAGCGTAACCCCGACAGGGTATAGCAATCAGCCCCAGCATTTT. It codes for CSVTPTGYSNQPQHF.

The chain couples TRBV6-1 to TRBJ2-7; perhaps TRBD1 as D (6 bases). Germline CDR1 and CDR2: MNHNS and SASEGT. Trimming shortened V by 6 bases and J by 6 bases, and 15 bases separated the two germline ends. The CDR3 length is 13 residues. The DNA of the CDR3 is TGTGCCAGCAGCGCCGGACAGAGGCTCGAGCAGTACTTC. Translated, it gives CASSAGQRLEQYF.

This clone came up once. The chain joins TRBV28 to TRBJ2-5; unclear D gene. Per the germline V gene, CDR1 is MDHEN and CDR2 is SYDVKM. With 1 base removed from V and 6 bases from J, the gap between germline ends came to 6 bases. The CDR3 sequence is 12 residues long. The CDR3 loop reads CASSLSWQTQYF. DNA of the CDR3: TGTGCCAGCAGTTTATCTTGGCAGACCCAGTACTTC.